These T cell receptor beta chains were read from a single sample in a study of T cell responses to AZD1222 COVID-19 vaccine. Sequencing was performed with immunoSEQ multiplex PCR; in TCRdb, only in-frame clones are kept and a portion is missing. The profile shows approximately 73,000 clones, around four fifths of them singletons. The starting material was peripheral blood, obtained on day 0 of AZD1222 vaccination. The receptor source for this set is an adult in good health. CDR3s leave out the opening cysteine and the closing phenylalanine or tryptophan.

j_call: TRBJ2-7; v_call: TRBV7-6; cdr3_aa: ASSLGFGTGGYEQY
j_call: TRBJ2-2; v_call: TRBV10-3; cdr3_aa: AIKVGRYSTGELF
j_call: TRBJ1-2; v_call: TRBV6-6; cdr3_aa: ASSNDRPLLYGYT
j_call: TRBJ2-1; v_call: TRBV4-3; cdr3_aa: ASSHSRGNNEQF
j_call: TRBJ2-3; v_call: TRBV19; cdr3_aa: ASSPQAGATDTQY
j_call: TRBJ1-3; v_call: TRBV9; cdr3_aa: ASSGRDVNSGNTIY
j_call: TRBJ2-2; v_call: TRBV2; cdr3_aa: ASSERAGGQIGELF
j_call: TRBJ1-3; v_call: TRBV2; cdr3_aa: ASIGSALLISGNTIY
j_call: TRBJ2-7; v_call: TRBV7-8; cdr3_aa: ASSANSAGGPYEQY
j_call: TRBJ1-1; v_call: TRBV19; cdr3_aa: ASSQGQGRAEAF
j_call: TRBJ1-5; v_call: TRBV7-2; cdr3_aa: ASSLDRNQPQH
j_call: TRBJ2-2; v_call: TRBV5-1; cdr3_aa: ASSPGQFANTGELF
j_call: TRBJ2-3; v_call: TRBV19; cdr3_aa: ASSSYSGVTDTQY
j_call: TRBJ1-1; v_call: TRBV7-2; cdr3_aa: ASSLQGLNTEAF
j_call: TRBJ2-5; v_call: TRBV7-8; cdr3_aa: ASSPEGYETQY
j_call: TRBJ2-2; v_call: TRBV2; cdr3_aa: ASSVGTSGGAGELF
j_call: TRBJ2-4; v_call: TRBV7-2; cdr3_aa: ASSLPAKNIQY
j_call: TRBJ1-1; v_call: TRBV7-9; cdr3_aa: ASRTGVVQAF
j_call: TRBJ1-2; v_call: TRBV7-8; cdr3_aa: ASSSRSVPSGYT
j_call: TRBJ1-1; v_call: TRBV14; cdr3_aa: ASSQGRNTEAF
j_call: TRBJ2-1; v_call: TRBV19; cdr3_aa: ASRRTSNEQF
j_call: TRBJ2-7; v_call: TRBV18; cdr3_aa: ASSGGGQVSYEQY
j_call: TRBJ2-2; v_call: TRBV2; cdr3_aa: ASRPGTRNTGELF
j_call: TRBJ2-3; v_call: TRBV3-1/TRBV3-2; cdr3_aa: ASSQDLRTQY
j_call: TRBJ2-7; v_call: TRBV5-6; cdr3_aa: ASSLGGSAYEQY
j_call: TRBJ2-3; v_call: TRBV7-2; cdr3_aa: ASSLWGSTDTQY
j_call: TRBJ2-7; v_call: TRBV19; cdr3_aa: ASSPYRGVPEQY
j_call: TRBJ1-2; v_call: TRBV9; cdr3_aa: ASLCLPAEGRSYGYT
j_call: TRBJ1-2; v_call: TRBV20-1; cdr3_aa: SASHQLTNYGYT
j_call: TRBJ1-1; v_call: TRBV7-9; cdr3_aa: ASSLALGDRTEAF
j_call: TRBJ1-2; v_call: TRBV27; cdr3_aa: ASSPGISYGYT
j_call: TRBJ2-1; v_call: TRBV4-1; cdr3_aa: ASSQDQGGDSFYNEQF
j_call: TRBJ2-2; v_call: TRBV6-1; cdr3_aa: ASSERDTGELF
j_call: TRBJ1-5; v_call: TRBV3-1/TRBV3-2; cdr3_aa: ASSQDGQGLNQPQH
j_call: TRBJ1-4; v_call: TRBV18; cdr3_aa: ASSLIWGVNEKLF
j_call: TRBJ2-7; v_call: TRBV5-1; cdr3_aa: ASSPDLVRLAGGPGEQY
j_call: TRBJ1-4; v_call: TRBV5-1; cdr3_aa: ASSRTGPATNEKLF
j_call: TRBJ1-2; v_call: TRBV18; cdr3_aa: ASSPDRGVFGYT
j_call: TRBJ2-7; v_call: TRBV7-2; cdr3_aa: ASSYLAGAGEQY
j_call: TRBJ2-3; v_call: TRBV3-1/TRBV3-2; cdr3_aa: ASSQDFSDSSTDTQY
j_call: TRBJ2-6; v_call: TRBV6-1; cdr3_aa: ASSGTYTESGANVLT
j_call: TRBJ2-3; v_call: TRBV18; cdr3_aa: ASSAGTITDTQY
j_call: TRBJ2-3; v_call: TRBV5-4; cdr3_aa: ASSLLAITDTQY
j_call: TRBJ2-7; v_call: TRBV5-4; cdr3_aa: ASSAPQDRTYEQY
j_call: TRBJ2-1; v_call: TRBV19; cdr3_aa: ASSIVHGRDNEQF
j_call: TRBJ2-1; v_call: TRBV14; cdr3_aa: ASSQDPGDRGYNEQF
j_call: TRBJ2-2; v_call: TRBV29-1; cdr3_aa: SVGSQVNTGELF
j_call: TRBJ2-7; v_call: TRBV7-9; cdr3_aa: ASSPPGQPHEQY